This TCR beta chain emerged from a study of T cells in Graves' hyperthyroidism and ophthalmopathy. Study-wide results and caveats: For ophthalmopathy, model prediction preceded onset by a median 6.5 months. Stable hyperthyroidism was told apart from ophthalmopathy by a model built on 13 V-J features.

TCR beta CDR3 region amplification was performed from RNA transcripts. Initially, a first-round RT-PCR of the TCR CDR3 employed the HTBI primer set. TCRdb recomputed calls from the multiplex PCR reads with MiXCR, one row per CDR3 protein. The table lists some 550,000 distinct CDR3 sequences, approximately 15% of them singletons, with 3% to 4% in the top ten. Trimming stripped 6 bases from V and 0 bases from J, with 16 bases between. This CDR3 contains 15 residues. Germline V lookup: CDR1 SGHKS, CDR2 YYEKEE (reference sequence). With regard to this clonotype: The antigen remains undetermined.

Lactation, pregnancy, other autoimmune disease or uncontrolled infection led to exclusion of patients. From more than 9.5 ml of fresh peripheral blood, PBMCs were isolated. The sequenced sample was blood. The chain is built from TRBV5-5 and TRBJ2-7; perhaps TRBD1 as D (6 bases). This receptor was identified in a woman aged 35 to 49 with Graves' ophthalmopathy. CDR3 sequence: CASTADSSSSYEQYF. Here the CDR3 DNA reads TGTGCCAGCACCGCGGACAGTTCAAGCTCCTACGAGCAGTACTTC. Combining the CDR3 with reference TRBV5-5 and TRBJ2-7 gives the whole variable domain DAGVTQSPTHLIKTRGQQVTLRCSPISGHKSVSWYQQVLGQGPQFIFQYYEKEERGRGNFPDRFSARQFPNYSSELNVNALLLGDSALYLCASTADSSSSYEQYFGPGTRLTVT.